This entry concerns a single T cell receptor (beta chain). The target antigen is unknown. Blood draws occurred at baseline, cycle 4 day 1, and cycle 7 day 1. The sample belongs to a study of OX40 agonist ivuxolimab in advanced cancers. Turning to the study itself: Partial responses were achieved by three patients, of whom one had hepatocellular carcinoma and two had cutaneous melanoma.

The repertoire was sequenced with immunoSEQ multiplex PCR; TCRdb's copy has only in-frame clones and lacks some. Among almost 70,000 clones listed, around 90% were seen once. Study-wide points: Some of the nonresponding patients also showed low levels of normalized T-cell clonal expansion. CD4+ and CD8+ blood T cells expanded clonally by week 6 at 0.1 to 3.0 mg/kg.

CDR1 LNHDA and CDR2 SQIVND come from the germline V gene (reference sequence). V gave up 5 bases and J gave up 2 bases, with 9 bases separating them. This CDR3 is 13 amino acids long. The receptor was isolated from an adult with an advanced solid tumor such as melanoma, head and neck, liver or kidney cancer. The chain couples TRBV19 to TRBJ1-2; tentative D call: TRBD1 (6 bases). Here the sequenced sample was CD4+ or CD8+ T cells sorted from blood, taken in a trial of the OX40 agonist ivuxolimab. Written as DNA, the CDR3 is TGTGCCAGTAGTGGGGGCTGGAACTATGGCTACACCTTC. This translates into CASSGGWNYGYTF. Filled out from reference TRBV19 and TRBJ1-2, the complete variable domain reads DGGITQSPKYLFRKEGQNVTLSCEQNLNHDAMYWYRQDPGQGLRLIYYSQIVNDFQKGDIAEGYSVSREKKESFPLTVTSAQKNPTAFYLCASSGGWNYGYTFGSGTRLTVV.